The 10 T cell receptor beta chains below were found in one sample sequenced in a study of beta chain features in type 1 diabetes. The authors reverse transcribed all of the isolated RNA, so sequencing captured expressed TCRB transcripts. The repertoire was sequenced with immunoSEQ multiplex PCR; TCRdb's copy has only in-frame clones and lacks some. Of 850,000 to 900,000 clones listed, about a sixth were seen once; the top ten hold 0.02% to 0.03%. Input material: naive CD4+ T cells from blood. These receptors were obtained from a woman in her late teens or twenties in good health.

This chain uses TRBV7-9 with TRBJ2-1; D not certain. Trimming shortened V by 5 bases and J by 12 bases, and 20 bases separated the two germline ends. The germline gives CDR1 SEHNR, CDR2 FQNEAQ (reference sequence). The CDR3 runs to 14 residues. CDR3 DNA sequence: TGTGCCAGCAGCCTTGGGTTTGGGCCCGGCTCGCAGTTCTTC. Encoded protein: CASSLGFGPGSQFF.

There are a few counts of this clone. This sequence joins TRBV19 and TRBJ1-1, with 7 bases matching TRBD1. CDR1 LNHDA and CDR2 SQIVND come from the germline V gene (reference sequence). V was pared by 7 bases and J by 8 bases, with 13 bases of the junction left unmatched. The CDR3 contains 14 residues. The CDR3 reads CASKKRLSDREAFF. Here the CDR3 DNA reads TGTGCCAGTAAAAAACGGTTGTCGGACAGGGAAGCTTTCTTT.

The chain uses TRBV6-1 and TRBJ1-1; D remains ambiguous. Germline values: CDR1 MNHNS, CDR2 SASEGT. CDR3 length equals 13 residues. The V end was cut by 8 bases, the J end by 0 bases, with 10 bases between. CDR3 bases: TGTGCCAGCGGGAACAATCTGAACACTGAAGCTTTCTTT. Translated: CASGNNLNTEAFF.

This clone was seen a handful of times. The CDR3 nucleotides read TGTGCCATCAGAGACACGTTTACCTACGAGCAGTACTTC. This codes for CAIRDTFTYEQYF. The chain employs TRBV10-3 and TRBJ2-7; D is uncertain. The germline V gene has CDR1 ENHRY and CDR2 SYGVKD. Between the trimmed V and J ends, which lost 6 bases and 2 bases, there was a span of 11 bases. The CDR3 extends over 13 amino acids.

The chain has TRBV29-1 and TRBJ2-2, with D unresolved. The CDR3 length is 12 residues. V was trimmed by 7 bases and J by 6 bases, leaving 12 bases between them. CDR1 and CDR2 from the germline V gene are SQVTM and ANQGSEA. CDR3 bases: TGCAGCGCCGAGACCCCGTCCGGGGAGCTGTTTTTT. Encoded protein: CSAETPSGELFF.

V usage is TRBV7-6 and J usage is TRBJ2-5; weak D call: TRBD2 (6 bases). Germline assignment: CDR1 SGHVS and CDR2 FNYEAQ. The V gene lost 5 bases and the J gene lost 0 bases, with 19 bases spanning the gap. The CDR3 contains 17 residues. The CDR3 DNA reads TGTGCCAGCAGCCTCGTACGGGACTTCATGTACCAAGAGACCCAGTACTTC. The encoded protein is CASSLVRDFMYQETQYF.

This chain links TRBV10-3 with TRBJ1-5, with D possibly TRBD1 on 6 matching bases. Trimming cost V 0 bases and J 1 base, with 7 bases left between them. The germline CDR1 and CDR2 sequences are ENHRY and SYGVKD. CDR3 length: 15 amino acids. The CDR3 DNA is TGTGCCATCAGTGAGTCACAGGGAAGCAATCAGCCCCAGCATTTT. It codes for CAISESQGSNQPQHF.

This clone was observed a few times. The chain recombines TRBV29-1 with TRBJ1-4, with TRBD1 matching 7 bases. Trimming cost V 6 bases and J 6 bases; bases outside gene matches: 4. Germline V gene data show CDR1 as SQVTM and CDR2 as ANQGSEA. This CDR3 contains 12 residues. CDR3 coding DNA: TGCAGCGTAATGACAGGGTATGAAAAACTGTTTTTT. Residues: CSVMTGYEKLFF.

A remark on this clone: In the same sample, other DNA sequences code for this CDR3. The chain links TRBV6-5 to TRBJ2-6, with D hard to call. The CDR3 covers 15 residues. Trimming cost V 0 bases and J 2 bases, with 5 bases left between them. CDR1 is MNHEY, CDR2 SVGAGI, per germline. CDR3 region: CASSYSGAGANVLTF. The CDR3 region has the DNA TGTGCCAGCAGTTACTCAGGCGCTGGGGCCAACGTCCTGACTTTC.

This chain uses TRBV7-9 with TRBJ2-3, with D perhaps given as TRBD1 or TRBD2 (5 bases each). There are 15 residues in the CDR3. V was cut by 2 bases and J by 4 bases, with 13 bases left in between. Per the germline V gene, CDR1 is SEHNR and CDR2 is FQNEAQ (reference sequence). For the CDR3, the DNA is TGTGCCAGCAGCTTAAAGGGGAGTGGTGCAGATACGCAGTATTTT. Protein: CASSLKGSGADTQYF.